This TCR beta chain is drawn from a study of graft-versus-host responses after intestinal transplantation. Study-wide context: Anti-thymocyte globulin was used for induction in all recipients, who then took tacrolimus and steroids for approximately 3 years.

Trimming at V came to 2 bases and at J to 4 bases, leaving 4 bases not matched to a gene. Germline V lookup: CDR1 SGHNT, CDR2 YYREEE (reference sequence). The CDR3 has 14 amino acids. Repertoires were generated with immunoSEQ multiplex PCR, while TCRdb's copy carries only in-frame clones and drops some. The data contain tens of thousands of clones, under 95% of them singletons. This clonotype was sampled from a human patient who received an intestinal transplant, so some T cells may come from the graft donor. The chain employs TRBV5-4 and TRBJ1-2; 8 bases are a match to TRBD1. Sample: PBMCs, taken roughly 120 days after intestinal transplantation. The CDR3 DNA sequence: TGTGCCAGCAGCTTCGCAGGGGGCGCCTATGGCTACACCTTC. Translation: CASSFAGGAYGYTF.